Following are 5 T cell receptor beta chains from one sample sequenced in a study of naive and memory T cell subsets. The SP2 primer and nested alpha and beta constant region primers amplified ligated cDNA in four rounds. Via MiXCR, TCRdb re-called the 5' RACE reads, giving one row per CDR3 protein. The repertoire holds 50,000 to 65,000 distinct CDR3 sequences, more than 7.5% seen once, with 9.8% in the top ten. An oligonucleotide containing a UMI was ligated to the 3' end of TCR cDNA. Source of these receptors: a female donor in good health.

This clonotype appeared a few times. V is TRBV27 and J is TRBJ2-1; a possible D gene is TRBD1 (6 bases). The CDR3 loop spans 15 amino acids. Trimming cost V 2 bases and J 3 bases, with 11 bases left between them. Per the germline V gene, CDR1 is MNHEY and CDR2 is SMNVEV (reference sequence). As DNA, the CDR3 is TGTGCCAGCAGTTTAAGGCAGGGGAACTACAATGAGCAGTTCTTC. It codes for CASSLRQGNYNEQFF.

Many counts were recorded for this clonotype. The rearrangement uses TRBV12-3 or TRBV12-4 and TRBJ1-3, with D possibly matching TRBD1 (5 bases). The CDR3 length is 15 residues. The germline V and J ends were trimmed by 6 bases and 3 bases, with 15 bases remaining between them. The CDR3 DNA reads as TGTGCCAGCAGCCTCCCCGGGGGGGGTGGAAACACCATATATTTT. Its translation: CASSLPGGGGNTIYF.

This clonotype appeared a few times. The chain has TRBV5-1 and TRBJ1-1; maybe TRBD1 (5 bases). This CDR3 has 15 amino acids. V dropped 0 bases and J dropped 5 bases, with 14 bases sitting between them. Germline-derived CDR1 and CDR2 are SGHRS and YFSETQ. This CDR3 reads CASSLVDPRGTEAFF. In DNA, the CDR3 is TGCGCCAGCAGCTTGGTGGACCCGCGGGGGACTGAAGCTTTCTTT.

This clonotype was observed a handful of times. The CDR3 coding sequence is TGTGCCAGCAGCGAAACCGGGACCGGCGAGCAGTACTTC. Translating gives CASSETGTGEQYF. The V call is TRBV9, the J call TRBJ2-7; the D call may be TRBD1 or TRBD2 (5 bases each). Germline V gene sequence: CDR1 SGDLS, CDR2 YYNGEE. Trimming took 3 bases from V and 6 from J, leaving 13 bases between them. This CDR3 contains 13 residues. Combining the CDR3 with reference TRBV9 and TRBJ2-7 gives the whole variable domain DSGVTQTPKHLITATGQRVTLRCSPRSGDLSVYWYQQSLDQGLQFLIQYYNGEERAKGNILERFSAQQFPDLHSELNLSSLELGDSALYFCASSETGTGEQYFGPGTRLTVT.

In this sample, this clonotype turned up many times. The gene calls are TRBV5-5 and TRBJ2-2; 11 positions agree with TRBD2. Trimming at V came to 3 bases and at J to 1 base, leaving 2 bases not matched to a gene. CDR1 is SGHKS, CDR2 YYEKEE, per germline (reference sequence). The CDR3 runs to 16 residues. Here the CDR3 reads CASSSTSGVNTGELFF. The CDR3 coding sequence is TGTGCCAGCAGCTCGACTAGCGGGGTGAACACCGGGGAGCTGTTTTTT. The whole variable domain, remainder taken from reference TRBV5-5 and TRBJ2-2, is DAGVTQSPTHLIKTRGQQVTLRCSPISGHKSVSWYQQVLGQGPQFIFQYYEKEERGRGNFPDRFSARQFPNYSSELNVNALLLGDSALYLCASSSTSGVNTGELFFGEGSRLTVL.